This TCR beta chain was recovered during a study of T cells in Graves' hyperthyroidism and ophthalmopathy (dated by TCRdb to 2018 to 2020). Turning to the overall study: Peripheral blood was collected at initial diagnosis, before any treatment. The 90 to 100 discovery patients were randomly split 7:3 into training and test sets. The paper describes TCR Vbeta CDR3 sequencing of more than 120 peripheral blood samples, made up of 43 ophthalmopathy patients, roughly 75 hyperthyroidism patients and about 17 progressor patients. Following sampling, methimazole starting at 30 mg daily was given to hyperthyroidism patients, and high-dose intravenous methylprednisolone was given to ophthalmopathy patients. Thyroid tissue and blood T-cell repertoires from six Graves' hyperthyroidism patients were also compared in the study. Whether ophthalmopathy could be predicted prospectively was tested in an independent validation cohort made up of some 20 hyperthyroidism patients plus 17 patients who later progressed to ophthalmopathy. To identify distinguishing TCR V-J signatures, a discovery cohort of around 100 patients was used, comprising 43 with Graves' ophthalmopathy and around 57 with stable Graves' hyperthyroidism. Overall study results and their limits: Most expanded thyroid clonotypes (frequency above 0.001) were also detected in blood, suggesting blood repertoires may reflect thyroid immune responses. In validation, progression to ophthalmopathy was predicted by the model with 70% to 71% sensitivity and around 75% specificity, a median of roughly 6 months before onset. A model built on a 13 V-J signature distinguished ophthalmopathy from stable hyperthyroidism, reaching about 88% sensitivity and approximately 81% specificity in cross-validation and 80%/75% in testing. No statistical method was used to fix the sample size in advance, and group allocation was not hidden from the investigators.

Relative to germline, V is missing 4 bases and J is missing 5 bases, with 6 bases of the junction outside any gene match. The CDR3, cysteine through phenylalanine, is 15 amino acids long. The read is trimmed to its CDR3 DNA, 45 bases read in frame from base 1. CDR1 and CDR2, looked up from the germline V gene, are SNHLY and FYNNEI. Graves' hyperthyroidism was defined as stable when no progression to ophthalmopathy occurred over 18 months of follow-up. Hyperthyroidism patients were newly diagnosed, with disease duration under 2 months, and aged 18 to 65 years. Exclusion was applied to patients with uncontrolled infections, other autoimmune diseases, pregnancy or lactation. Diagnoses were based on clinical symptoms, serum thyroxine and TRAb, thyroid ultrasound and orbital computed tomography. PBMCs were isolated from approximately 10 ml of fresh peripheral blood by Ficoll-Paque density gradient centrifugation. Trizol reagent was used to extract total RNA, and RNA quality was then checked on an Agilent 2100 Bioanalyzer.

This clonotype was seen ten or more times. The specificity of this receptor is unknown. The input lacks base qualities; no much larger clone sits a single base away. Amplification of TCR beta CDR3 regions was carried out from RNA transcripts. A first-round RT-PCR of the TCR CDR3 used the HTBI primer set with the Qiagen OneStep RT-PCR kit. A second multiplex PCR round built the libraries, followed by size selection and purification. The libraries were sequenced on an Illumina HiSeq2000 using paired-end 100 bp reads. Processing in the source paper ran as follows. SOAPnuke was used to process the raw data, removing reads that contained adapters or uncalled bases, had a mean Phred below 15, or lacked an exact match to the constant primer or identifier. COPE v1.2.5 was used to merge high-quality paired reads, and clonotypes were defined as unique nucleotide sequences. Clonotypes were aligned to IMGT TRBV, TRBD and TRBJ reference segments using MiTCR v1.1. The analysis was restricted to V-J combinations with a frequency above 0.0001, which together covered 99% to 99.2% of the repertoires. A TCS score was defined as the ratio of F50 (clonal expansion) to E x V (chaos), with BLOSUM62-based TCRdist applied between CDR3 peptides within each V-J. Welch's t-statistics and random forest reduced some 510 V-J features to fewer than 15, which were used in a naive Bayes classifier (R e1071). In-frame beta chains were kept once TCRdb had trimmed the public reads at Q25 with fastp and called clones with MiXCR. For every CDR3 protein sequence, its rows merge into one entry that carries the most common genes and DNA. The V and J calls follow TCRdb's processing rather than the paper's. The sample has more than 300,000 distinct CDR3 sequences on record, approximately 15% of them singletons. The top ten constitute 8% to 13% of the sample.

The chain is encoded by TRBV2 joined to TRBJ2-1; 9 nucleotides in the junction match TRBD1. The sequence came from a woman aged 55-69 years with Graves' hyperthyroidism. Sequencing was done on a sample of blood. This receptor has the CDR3 CASSARDRANNEQFF. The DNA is TGTGCCAGCAGTGCGCGGGACAGGGCTAACAATGAGCAGTTCTTC.